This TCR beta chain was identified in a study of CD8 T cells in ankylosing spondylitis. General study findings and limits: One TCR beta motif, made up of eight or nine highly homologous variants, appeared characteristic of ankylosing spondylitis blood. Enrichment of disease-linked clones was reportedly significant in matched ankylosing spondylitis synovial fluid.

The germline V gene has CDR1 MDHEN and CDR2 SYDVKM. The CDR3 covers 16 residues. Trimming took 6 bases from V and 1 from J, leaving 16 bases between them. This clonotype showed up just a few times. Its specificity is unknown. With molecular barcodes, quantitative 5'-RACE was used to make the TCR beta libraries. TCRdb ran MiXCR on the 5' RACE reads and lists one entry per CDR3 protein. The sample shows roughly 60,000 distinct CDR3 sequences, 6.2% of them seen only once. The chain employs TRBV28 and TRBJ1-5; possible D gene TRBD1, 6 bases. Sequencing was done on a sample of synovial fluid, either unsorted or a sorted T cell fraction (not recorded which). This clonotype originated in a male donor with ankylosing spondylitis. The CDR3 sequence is CASRGYRAGSNQPQHF. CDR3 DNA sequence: TGTGCCAGCAGGGGTTACAGGGCAGGGAGCAATCAGCCCCAGCATTTT.